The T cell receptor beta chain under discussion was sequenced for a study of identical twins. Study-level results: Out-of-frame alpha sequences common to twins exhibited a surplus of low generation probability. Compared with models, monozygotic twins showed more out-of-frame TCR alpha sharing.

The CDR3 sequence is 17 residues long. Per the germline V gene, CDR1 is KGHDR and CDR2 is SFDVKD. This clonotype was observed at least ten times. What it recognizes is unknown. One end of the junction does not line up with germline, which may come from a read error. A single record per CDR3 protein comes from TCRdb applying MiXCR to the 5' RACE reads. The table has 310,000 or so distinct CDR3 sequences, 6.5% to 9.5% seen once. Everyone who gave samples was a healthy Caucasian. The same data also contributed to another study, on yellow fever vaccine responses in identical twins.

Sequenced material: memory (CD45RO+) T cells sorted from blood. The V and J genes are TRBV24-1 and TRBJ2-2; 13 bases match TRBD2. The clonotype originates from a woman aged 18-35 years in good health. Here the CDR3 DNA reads TGTGCCACCAGTCCGGGACTAGCGGGAAGGAACGCCGGGGAGCTGTTTTTT. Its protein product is CATSPGLAGRNAGELFF.